This TCR beta chain emerged from a study of cytomegalovirus exposure and HLA in healthy donors. Germline loops: CDR1 KGHSH, CDR2 LQKENI. V lost 5 bases, J lost 4 bases, and 4 bases stayed unmatched. The CDR3 is 13 residues long. Amplification used 60 Vbeta primers and 13 Jbeta primers. Only in-frame clones appear in the TCRdb table, and some are missing; sequencing was by immunoSEQ multiplex PCR. The sample consists of about 160,000 clones, 70% to 90% of them appearing once. Material for sequencing was PBMCs. The clonotype comes from a man aged 18 to 29 in good health and CMV-seropositive. The chain employs TRBV18 and TRBJ1-2, with 7 bases lining up with TRBD1. The CDR3 reads CASSADRSYGYTF. The CDR3 DNA reads TGTGCCAGCTCAGCGGACAGGAGCTATGGCTACACCTTC. The full variable domain, with the rest looked up from reference TRBV18 and TRBJ1-2, is NAGVMQNPRHLVRRRGQEARLRCSPMKGHSHVYWYRQLPEEGLKFMVYLQKENIIDESGMPKERFSAEFPKEGPSILRIQQVVRGDSAAYFCASSADRSYGYTFGSGTRLTVV.